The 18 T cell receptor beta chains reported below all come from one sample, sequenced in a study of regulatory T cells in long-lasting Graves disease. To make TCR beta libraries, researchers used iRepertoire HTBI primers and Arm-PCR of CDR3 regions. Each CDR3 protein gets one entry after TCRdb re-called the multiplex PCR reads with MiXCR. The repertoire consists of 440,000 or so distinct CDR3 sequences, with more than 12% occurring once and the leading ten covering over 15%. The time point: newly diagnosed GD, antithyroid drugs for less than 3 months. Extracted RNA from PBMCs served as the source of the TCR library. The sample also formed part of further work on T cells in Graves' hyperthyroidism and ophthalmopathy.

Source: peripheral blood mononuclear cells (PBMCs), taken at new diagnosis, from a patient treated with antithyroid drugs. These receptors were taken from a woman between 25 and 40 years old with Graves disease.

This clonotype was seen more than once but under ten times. In nucleotides, the CDR3 is TGCGCCAGCAGCTTTAACAGGGGTACGAGCACTGAAGCTTTCTTT. It specifies CASSFNRGTSTEAFF. The V gene is TRBV5-1, the J gene TRBJ1-1, with 7 bases matching TRBD1. CDR3 size: 15 residues. The germline gives CDR1 SGHRS, CDR2 YFSETQ. V dropped 2 bases and J dropped 4; count of bases not matched to a gene: 8.

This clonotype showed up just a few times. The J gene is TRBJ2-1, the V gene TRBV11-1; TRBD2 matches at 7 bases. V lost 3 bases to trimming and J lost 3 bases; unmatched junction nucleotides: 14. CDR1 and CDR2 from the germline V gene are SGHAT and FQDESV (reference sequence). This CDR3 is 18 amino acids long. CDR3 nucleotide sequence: TGTGCCAGCAGCTTGGTCTTCGCGGGAGTAATCTACTACAATGAGCAGTTCTTC. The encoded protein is CASSLVFAGVIYYNEQFF.

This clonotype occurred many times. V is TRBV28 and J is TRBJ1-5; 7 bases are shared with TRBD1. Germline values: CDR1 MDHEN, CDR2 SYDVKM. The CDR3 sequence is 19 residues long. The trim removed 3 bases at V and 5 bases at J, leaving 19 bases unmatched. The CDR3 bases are TGTGCCAGCAGTTTCAAGGGAATCACCACAGGGGAGCTGGATCAGCCCCAGCATTTT. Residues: CASSFKGITTGELDQPQHF.

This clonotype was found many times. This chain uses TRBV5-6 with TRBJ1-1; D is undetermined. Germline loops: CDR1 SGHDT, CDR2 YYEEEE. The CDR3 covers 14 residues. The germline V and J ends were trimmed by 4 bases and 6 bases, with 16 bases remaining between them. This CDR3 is CASSHSGKLAEAFF. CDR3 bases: TGTGCCAGCAGCCATAGCGGCAAACTAGCTGAAGCTTTCTTT. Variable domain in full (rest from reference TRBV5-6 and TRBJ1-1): DAGVTQSPTHLIKTRGQQVTLRCSPKSGHDTVSWYQQALGQGPQFIFQYYEEEERQRGNFPDRFSGHQFPNYSSELNVNALLLGDSALYLCASSHSGKLAEAFFGQGTRLTVV.

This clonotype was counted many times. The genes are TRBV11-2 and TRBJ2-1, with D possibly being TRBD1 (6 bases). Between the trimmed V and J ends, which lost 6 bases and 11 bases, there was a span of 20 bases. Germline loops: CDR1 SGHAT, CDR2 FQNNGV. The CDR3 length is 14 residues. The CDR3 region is CASRSPRGKPQQFF. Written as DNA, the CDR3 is TGTGCCAGCAGATCCCCGAGGGGGAAGCCGCAGCAGTTCTTC.

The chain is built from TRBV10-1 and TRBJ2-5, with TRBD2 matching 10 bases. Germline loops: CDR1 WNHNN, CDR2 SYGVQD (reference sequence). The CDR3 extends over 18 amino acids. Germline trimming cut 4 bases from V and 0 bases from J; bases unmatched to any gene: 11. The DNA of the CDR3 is TGCGCCAGCAGTGTGGTACTAGCGGGAAGAAAATACCAAGAGACCCAGTACTTC. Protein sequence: CASSVVLAGRKYQETQYF.

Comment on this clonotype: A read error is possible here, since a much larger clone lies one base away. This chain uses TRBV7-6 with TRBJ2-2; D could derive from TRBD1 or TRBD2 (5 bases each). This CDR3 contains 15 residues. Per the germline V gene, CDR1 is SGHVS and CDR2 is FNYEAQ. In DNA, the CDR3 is TGTGCCAGCACCTTAGCGCTTGGGGGCACCGGGGAGCTGTTTTTT. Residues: CASTLALGGTGELFF.

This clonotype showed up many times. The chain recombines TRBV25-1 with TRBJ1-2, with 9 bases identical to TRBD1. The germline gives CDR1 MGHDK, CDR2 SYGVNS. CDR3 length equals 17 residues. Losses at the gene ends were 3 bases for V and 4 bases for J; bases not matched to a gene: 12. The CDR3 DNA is TGTGCCAGCAGTGATCCGGTCGGGACAGGGTCTGGCTATGGCTACACCTTC. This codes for CASSDPVGTGSGYGYTF.

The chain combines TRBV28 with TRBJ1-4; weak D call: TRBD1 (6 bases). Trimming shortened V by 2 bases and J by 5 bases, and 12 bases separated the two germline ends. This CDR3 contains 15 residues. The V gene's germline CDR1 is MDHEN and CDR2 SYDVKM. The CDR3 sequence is CASSLGQGMNEKLFF. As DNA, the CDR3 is TGTGCCAGCAGTTTAGGTCAGGGGATGAATGAAAAACTGTTTTTT.

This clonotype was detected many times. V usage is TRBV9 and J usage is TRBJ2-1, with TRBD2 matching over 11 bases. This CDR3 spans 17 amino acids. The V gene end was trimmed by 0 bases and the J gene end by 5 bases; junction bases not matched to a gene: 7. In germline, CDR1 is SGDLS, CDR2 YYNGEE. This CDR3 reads CASSVEMSGLADNEQFF. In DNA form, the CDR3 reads TGTGCCAGCAGCGTAGAGATGTCGGGACTAGCGGACAATGAGCAGTTCTTC.

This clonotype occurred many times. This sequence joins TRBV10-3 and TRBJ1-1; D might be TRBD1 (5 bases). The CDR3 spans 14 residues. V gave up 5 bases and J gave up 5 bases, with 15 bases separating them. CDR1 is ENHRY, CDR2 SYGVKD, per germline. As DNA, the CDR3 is TGTGCCATCAGTCTACGGGGGATGGGGACTGAAGCTTTCTTT. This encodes CAISLRGMGTEAFF.

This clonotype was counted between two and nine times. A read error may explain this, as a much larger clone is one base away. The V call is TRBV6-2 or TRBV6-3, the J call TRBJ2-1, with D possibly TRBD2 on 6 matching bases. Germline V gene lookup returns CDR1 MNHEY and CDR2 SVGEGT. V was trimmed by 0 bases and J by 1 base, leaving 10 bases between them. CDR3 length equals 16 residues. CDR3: CASSYSAGTSYNEQFF. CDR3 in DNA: TGTGCCAGCAGTTACTCCGCCGGGACTTCCTACAATGAGCAGTTCTTC.

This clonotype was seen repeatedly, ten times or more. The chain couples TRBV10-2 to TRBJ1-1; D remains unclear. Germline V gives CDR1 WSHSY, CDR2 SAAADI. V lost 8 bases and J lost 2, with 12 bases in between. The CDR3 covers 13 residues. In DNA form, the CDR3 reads TGCGCCAGCGAGGGTATCCCAAACACTGAAGCTTTCTTT. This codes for CASEGIPNTEAFF.

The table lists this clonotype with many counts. The CDR3 DNA reads TGCAGTGCTACGCTTAGGGACGAGCAGTACTTC. It encodes CSATLRDEQYF. The chain uses TRBV20-1 and TRBJ2-7; D gene uncertain. Trimming stripped 4 bases from V and 5 bases from J, with 9 bases between. In germline, CDR1 is DFQATT, CDR2 SNEGSKA (reference sequence). This CDR3 is built from 11 residues.

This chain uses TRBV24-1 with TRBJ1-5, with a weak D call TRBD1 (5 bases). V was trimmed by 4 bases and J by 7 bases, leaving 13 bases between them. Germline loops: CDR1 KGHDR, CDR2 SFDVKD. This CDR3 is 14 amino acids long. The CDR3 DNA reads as TGTGCCACCAGTGAGAGGGACCCTGGGCAGCCCCAGCATTTT. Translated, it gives CATSERDPGQPQHF.

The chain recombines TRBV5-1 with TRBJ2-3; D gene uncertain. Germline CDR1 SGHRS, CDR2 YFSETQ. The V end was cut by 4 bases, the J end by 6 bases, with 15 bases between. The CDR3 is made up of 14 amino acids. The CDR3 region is CASSPTDPGDTQYF. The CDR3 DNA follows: TGCGCCAGCAGCCCCACAGATCCGGGCGATACGCAGTATTTT.

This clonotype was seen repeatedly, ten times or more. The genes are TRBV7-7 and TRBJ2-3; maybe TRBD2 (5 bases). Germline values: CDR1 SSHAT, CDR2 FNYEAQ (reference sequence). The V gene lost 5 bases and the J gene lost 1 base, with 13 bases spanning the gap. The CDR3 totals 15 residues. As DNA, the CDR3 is TGTGCCAGCAGCCATACTACCGGGGGCACAGATACGCAGTATTTT. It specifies CASSHTTGGTDTQYF.

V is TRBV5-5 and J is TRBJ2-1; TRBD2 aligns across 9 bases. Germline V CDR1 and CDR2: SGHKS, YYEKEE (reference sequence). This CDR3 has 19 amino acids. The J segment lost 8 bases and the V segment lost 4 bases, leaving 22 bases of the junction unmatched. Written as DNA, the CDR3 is TGTGCCAGCAGCAATCTTGTAATATTCAGGCGGGAGCGGGGGGATGAGCAGTTCTTC. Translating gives CASSNLVIFRRERGDEQFF. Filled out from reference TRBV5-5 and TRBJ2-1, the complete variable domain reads DAGVTQSPTHLIKTRGQQVTLRCSPISGHKSVSWYQQVLGQGPQFIFQYYEKEERGRGNFPDRFSARQFPNYSSELNVNALLLGDSALYLCASSNLVIFRRERGDEQFFGPGTRLTVL.